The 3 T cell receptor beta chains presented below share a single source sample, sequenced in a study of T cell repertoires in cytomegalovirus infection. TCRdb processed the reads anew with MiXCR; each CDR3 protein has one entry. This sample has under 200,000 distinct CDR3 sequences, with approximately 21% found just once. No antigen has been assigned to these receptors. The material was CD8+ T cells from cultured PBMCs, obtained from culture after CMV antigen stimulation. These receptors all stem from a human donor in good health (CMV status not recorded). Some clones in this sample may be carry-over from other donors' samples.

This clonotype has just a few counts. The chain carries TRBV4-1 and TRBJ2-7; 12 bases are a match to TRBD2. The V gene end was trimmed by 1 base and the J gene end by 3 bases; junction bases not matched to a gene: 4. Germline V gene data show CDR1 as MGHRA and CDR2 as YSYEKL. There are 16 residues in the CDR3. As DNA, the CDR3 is TGCGCCAGCAGCCAAGTTTCTAGCGGGGGGGTCTACGAGCAGTACTTC. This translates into CASSQVSSGGVYEQYF.

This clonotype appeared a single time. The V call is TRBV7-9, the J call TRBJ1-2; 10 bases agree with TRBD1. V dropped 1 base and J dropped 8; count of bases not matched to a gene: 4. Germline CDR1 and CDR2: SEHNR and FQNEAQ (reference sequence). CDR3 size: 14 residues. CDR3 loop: CASSLVGTGDGYTF. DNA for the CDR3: TGTGCCAGCAGCTTAGTAGGGACAGGGGACGGCTACACCTTC.

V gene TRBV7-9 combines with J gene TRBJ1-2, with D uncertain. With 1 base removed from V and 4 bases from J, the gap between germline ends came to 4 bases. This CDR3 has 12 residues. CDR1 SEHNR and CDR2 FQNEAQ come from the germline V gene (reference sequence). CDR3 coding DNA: TGTGCCAGCAGCTTAGAGACCTATGGCTACACCTTC. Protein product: CASSLETYGYTF.